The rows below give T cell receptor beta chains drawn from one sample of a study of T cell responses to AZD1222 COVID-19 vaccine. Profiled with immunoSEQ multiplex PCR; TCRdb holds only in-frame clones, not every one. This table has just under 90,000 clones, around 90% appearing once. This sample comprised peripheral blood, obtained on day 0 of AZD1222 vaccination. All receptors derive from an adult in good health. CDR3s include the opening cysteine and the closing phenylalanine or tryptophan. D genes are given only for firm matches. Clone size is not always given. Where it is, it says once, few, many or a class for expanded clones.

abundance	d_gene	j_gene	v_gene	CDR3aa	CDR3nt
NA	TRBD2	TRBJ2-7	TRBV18	CASSPPSGRAGQYF	TGTGCCAGCTCACCACCGAGCGGGAGGGCGGGGCAGTACTTC
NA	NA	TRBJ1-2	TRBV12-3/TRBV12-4	CASSLRDGYTF	TGTGCCAGCAGTTTAAGGGATGGCTACACCTTC
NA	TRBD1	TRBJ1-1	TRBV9	CASSARTGGGNTEAFF	TGTGCCAGCAGCGCCCGGACAGGTGGGGGGAACACTGAAGCTTTCTTT
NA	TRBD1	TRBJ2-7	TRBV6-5	CASSYSGTGTEQYF	TGTGCCAGCAGTTACTCTGGGACAGGGACCGAGCAGTACTTC
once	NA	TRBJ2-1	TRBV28	CASSLEGWEQFF	TGTGCCAGCAGTTTAGAAGGGTGGGAGCAGTTCTTC
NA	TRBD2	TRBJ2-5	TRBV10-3	CATKGLAGDETQYF	TGTGCCACGAAGGGACTAGCGGGAGATGAGACCCAGTACTTC
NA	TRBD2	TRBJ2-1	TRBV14	CASSQALLVAGANEQFF	TGTGCCAGCAGCCAAGCCCTGTTGGTAGCGGGCGCGAATGAGCAGTTCTTC
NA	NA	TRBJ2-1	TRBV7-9	CASSSFDRMSSYNEQFF	TGTGCCAGCAGCTCATTCGACAGGATGAGCTCCTACAATGAGCAGTTCTTC
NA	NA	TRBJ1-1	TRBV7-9	CASHPLNSWDNPNTEAFF	TGTGCCAGCCACCCGCTGAACTCCTGGGACAACCCGAACACTGAAGCTTTCTTT
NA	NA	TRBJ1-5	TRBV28	CASSDTGLSYSNQPQHF	TGTGCCAGCAGTGATACAGGACTCTCTTATAGCAATCAGCCCCAGCATTTT
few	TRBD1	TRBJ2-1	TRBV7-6	CASSSSGTGPNEQFF	TGTGCCAGCAGCTCCTCCGGGACAGGGCCCAATGAGCAGTTCTTC
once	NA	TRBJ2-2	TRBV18	CASLRAGPSTGELFF	TGTGCCAGCCTGCGAGCGGGCCCGTCCACGGGGGAGCTGTTTTTT
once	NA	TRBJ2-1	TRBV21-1	CASSTPNNEQFF	TGTGCCAGCAGCACCCCCAATAATGAGCAGTTCTTC
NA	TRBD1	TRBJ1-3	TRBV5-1	CASSLTGAGNTIYF	TGCGCCAGCAGCTTGACAGGGGCTGGAAACACCATATATTTT
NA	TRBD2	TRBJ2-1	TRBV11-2	CASSPIRTSGYNEQFF	TGTGCCAGCAGCCCAATTAGGACTAGCGGTTACAATGAGCAGTTCTTC
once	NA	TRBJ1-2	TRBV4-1	CASSQETSAAYGYTF	TGCGCCAGCAGCCAAGAAACCAGTGCAGCCTATGGCTACACCTTC